Listed below are T cell receptor beta chains from one sample, sequenced in a study of regulatory T cells in long-lasting Graves disease. MiXCR, run by TCRdb on the multiplex PCR reads, gives a single entry per CDR3 protein. This table holds hundreds of thousands of distinct CDR3 sequences, about 22% found once. The material sequenced was peripheral blood mononuclear cells (PBMCs), taken when the disease was refractory, from a patient treated with antithyroid drugs. All receptors come from a female donor with Graves disease. Both conserved end residues are part of each CDR3. The D gene is left open where the match is weak. The size entry is marked missing in some rows and otherwise reads once, few, many or a size class.

few,TRBJ1-2,TRBV11-2,.,CASSLDILDGYTF,TGTGCCAGCAGCTTAGATATCCTGGATGGCTACACCTTC
many,TRBJ2-7,TRBV19,.,CASSIRTPTKVYEQYF,TGTGCCAGTAGTATCCGGACCCCCACAAAGGTATACGAGCAGTACTTC
many,TRBJ2-4,TRBV28,.,CASSLIGGFEGGAKNIQYF,TGTGCCAGCAGTTTAATAGGTGGCTTTGAGGGGGGTGCCAAAAACATTCAGTACTTC
many,TRBJ1-1,TRBV2,TRBD1,CASSWTGTEAFF,TGTGCCAGCAGCTGGACAGGTACTGAAGCTTTCTTT
many,TRBJ2-7,TRBV28,TRBD1,CASSIATGDGEQYF,TGTGCCAGCAGTATTGCCACAGGGGACGGCGAGCAGTACTTC
.,TRBJ2-1,TRBV24-1,.,CATSNHPGPVSYNEQFF,TGTGCCACCAGTAATCATCCGGGACCCGTCTCTTACAATGAGCAGTTCTTC
few,TRBJ1-5,TRBV6-1,TRBD1,CASTKPRGNNQPQHF,TGTGCCAGCACCAAGCCCAGGGGGAACAATCAGCCCCAGCATTTT
.,TRBJ2-3,TRBV27,.,CASRATGTYTDTQYF,TGTGCCAGCAGGGCCACTGGGACTTACACAGATACGCAGTATTTT
many,TRBJ1-5,TRBV13,.,CASSFRRRGNQPQHF,TGTGCCAGCAGCTTTCGTCGCAGGGGCAATCAGCCCCAGCATTTT
once,TRBJ1-3,TRBV4-2,.,CASSMGDTGNTIYF,TGTGCCAGCAGCATGGGGGACACGGGAAACACCATATATTTT
medium-sized,TRBJ1-2,TRBV2,.,CASRDRDTSNYGYTF,TGTGCCAGCAGGGACCGGGACACCTCTAACTATGGCTACACCTTC
many,TRBJ1-1,TRBV7-2,TRBD1,CASRRTGWDTEAFF,TGTGCCAGCAGGCGGACAGGATGGGACACTGAAGCTTTCTTT
few,TRBJ2-5,TRBV28,.,CASGTLGAETQYF,TGTGCCAGCGGAACCCTCGGGGCGGAGACCCAGTACTTC
.,TRBJ1-2,TRBV29-1,TRBD1,CSVAQGSNYGYTF,TGCAGCGTTGCACAGGGGTCTAACTATGGCTACACCTTC
.,TRBJ2-4,TRBV12-3/TRBV12-4,.,CASSPGGHAAKNIQYF,TGTGCCAGCAGTCCGGGGGGACACGCAGCCAAAAACATTCAGTACTTC
many,TRBJ2-7,TRBV12-3/TRBV12-4,.,CASSPGLIALHF,TGTGCCAGCAGTCCGGGACTGATCGCTTTGCACTTC
hyperexpanded,TRBJ2-7,TRBV28,.,CASSKPGGNYEQYF,TGTGCCAGCAGTAAGCCAGGGGGGAACTACGAGCAGTACTTC
.,TRBJ2-1,TRBV12-3/TRBV12-4,TRBD2,CASVELAASSASYNEQFF,TGTGCCAGCGTGGAGCTAGCGGCCTCCAGTGCTTCCTACAATGAGCAGTTCTTC
few,TRBJ2-5,TRBV6-1,.,CASSEQGSQETQYF,TGTGCCAGCAGTGAGCAAGGGAGCCAAGAGACCCAGTACTTC
few,TRBJ1-5,TRBV6-2/TRBV6-3,.,CASSYGAQPQHF,TGTGCCAGCAGTTACGGCGCTCAGCCCCAGCATTTT
.,TRBJ1-1,TRBV5-6,.,CASSSEGGMNTEAFF,TGTGCCAGCAGCTCGGAGGGGGGCATGAACACTGAAGCTTTCTTT
many,TRBJ1-2,TRBV28,TRBD1,CASSPGGVQAYGYTF,TGTGCCAGCAGTCCAGGGGGCGTTCAGGCCTATGGCTACACCTTC
.,TRBJ2-7,TRBV6-5,TRBD1,CASSFTSTGGEDEQYF,TGTGCCAGCAGTTTCACATCGACAGGGGGGGAGGACGAGCAGTACTTC
.,TRBJ2-7,TRBV11-2,TRBD2,CASSLGRLAAPYEQYF,TGTGCCAGCAGCTTAGGACGGCTAGCGGCACCCTACGAGCAGTACTTC
once,TRBJ2-5,TRBV6-5,.,CASSYGRGAPETQYF,TGTGCCAGCAGTTACGGTCGGGGGGCGCCAGAGACCCAGTACTTC
many,TRBJ2-5,TRBV12-3/TRBV12-4,.,CASYGGAEGETQYF,TGTGCCAGCTACGGTGGGGCCGAGGGAGAGACCCAGTACTTC
.,TRBJ1-4,TRBV5-4,.,CASSLEGGDEKLFF,TGTGCCAGCAGCTTGGAGGGGGGAGATGAAAAACTGTTTTTT
many,TRBJ1-1,TRBV12-5,.,CASGLTTSHRMNTEAFF,TGTGCTAGTGGTTTGACAACCTCCCATAGAATGAACACTGAAGCTTTCTTT
few,TRBJ1-1,TRBV6-2/TRBV6-3,.,CASSYSERLTEAFF,TGTGCCAGCAGTTACTCGGAAAGACTCACTGAAGCTTTCTTT
many,TRBJ1-2,TRBV6-1,TRBD1,CASSTTGDYGYTF,TGTGCCAGCAGCACGACAGGGGACTATGGCTACACCTTC
.,TRBJ2-7,TRBV7-3,.,CASSPTGRSYEQYF,TGTGCCAGCAGCCCGACGGGTCGTTCCTACGAGCAGTACTTC
few,TRBJ2-7,TRBV5-1,.,CASSPTRTVTYEQYF,TGCGCCAGCAGCCCAACTAGGACAGTAACCTACGAGCAGTACTTC
few,TRBJ2-1,TRBV24-1,.,CATSLSLGNDEQFF,TGTGCCACCAGTCTTTCCTTGGGAAACGATGAGCAGTTCTTC
many,TRBJ2-7,TRBV11-2,.,CASSLEVRGHEQYF,TGTGCCAGCAGCTTAGAGGTCCGGGGGCACGAGCAGTACTTC
many,TRBJ2-7,TRBV19,TRBD1,CASSIGGQGAYEQYF,TGTGCCAGCAGCATAGGGGGACAGGGGGCATACGAGCAGTACTTC
.,TRBJ1-2,TRBV20-1,.,CSAREQPQTNYGYTF,TGCAGTGCTAGAGAACAACCTCAAACGAACTATGGCTACACCTTC
many,TRBJ2-7,TRBV11-1,.,CASSLDPHDHEQYF,TGTGCCAGCAGCTTAGACCCTCACGACCACGAGCAGTACTTC
few,TRBJ2-7,TRBV12-3/TRBV12-4,TRBD1,CASSPGQDDEQYF,TGTGCCAGCAGCCCCGGACAGGACGACGAGCAGTACTTC
.,TRBJ2-2,TRBV13,TRBD1,CASSLYRDRGAGELFF,TGTGCCAGCAGCCTCTACCGGGACAGGGGCGCCGGGGAGCTGTTTTTT
.,TRBJ1-2,TRBV7-6,.,CASSFLTQPTSHYGYTF,TGTGCCAGCAGCTTTCTAACCCAGCCGACCTCCCACTATGGCTACACCTTC
.,TRBJ1-2,TRBV10-3,.,CAISEPGEGQNYGYTF,TGTGCCATCAGTGAGCCCGGAGAAGGGCAGAACTATGGCTACACCTTC
many,TRBJ2-2,TRBV12-5,.,CASGSPRRGSLNTGELFF,TGTGCTAGTGGTTCCCCCCGCAGAGGGTCGCTCAACACCGGGGAGCTGTTTTTT
.,TRBJ2-2,TRBV5-1,.,CASSPPRTVVMNTGELFF,TGCGCCAGCAGCCCCCCCAGGACCGTCGTTATGAACACCGGGGAGCTGTTTTTT
.,TRBJ1-1,TRBV5-1,.,CASSRVPWGRTEAFF,TGCGCCAGCAGCAGGGTTCCTTGGGGGCGGACTGAAGCTTTCTTT
once,TRBJ2-7,TRBV7-3,.,CASSRDMTYEQYF,TGTGCCAGCAGCAGAGACATGACCTACGAGCAGTACTTC
.,TRBJ1-2,TRBV10-3,.,CASSDQRDYGYTF,TGTGCCAGCTCGGATCAACGAGACTATGGCTACACCTTC
.,TRBJ2-2,TRBV14,TRBD1,CASSQSGTGLNTGELFF,TGTGCCAGCAGCCAGAGCGGGACAGGGTTGAACACCGGGGAGCTGTTTTTT
.,TRBJ1-3,TRBV19,.,CASSIGQPSGNTIYF,TGTGCCAGTAGTATAGGGCAGCCCTCTGGAAACACCATATATTTT
few,TRBJ1-1,TRBV7-9,.,CASSLNFRGNTEAFF,TGTGCCAGCAGCTTAAATTTTCGAGGGAACACTGAAGCTTTCTTT
few,TRBJ2-1,TRBV7-6,.,CASSLARTVYNEQFF,TGTGCCAGCAGCTTAGCGCGGACAGTCTACAATGAGCAGTTCTTC
many,TRBJ1-2,TRBV30,.,CAGGNYGYTF,TGTGCCGGGGGAAACTATGGCTACACCTTC
many,TRBJ1-1,TRBV28,.,CASSLEGNAEAFF,TGTGCCAGCAGTTTGGAGGGAAACGCTGAAGCTTTCTTT
many,TRBJ1-6,TRBV6-1,.,CASSPYSTDYNSPLHF,TGTGCCAGCAGTCCATACTCCACCGACTATAATTCACCCCTCCACTTT
few,TRBJ2-2,TRBV28,.,CASSFQSGTNTGELFF,TGTGCCAGCAGTTTTCAATCAGGTACCAACACCGGGGAGCTGTTTTTT